Shown below are 8 T cell receptor beta chains from a single sample sequenced in a study of blood T cell repertoires in COVID-19. Generated by immunoSEQ multiplex PCR, the TCRdb table keeps only in-frame clones and is missing some. The sample carries some 130,000 clones, 75% to 85% recorded once. The material sequenced was peripheral blood. These TCRs come from an elderly woman with acute or convalescent COVID-19.

V usage is TRBV11-2 and J usage is TRBJ2-1; possibly TRBD1 for D (5 bases). Germline assignment: CDR1 SGHAT and CDR2 FQNNGV. V was shortened by 2 bases and J by 2 bases, with 10 bases between the two germline ends. There are 15 residues in the CDR3. The CDR3 DNA sequence: TGTGCCAGCAGCTTAAACAGGAACCCCTACAATGAGCAGTTCTTC. Protein: CASSLNRNPYNEQFF.

The chain couples TRBV6-5 to TRBJ1-1; possible D gene TRBD1, 5 bases. The CDR3 length is 14 residues. Germline V gene sequence: CDR1 MNHEY, CDR2 SVGAGI. Trimming removed 6 bases at V and 0 bases at J, with 11 bases between. The CDR3 reads CASSSPGMNTEAFF. For the CDR3, the DNA is TGTGCCAGCAGCTCTCCAGGGATGAACACTGAAGCTTTCTTT.

A few counts support this clone. The genes are TRBV7-9 and TRBJ1-5; 7 bases agree with TRBD1. Germline V gene lookup returns CDR1 SEHNR and CDR2 FQNEAQ (reference sequence). The CDR3 totals 13 residues. Unmatched junction bases numbered 4, after V lost 6 bases and J lost 5 bases. For the CDR3, the DNA is TGTGCCAGCAGTACAGGGGAATATCAGCCCCAGCATTTT. This encodes CASSTGEYQPQHF.

The chain is built from TRBV5-1 and TRBJ2-3; 7 positions match TRBD2. Germline CDR1 SGHRS, CDR2 YFSETQ. After removal of 9 bases from V and 5 bases from J, the junction contained 9 bases not matched to a gene. The CDR3 spans 13 residues. CDR3: CATAAGVGDTQYF. Written as DNA, the CDR3 is TGCGCCACGGCGGCGGGAGTTGGAGATACGCAGTATTTT.

The V and J genes are TRBV19 and TRBJ1-4, with D uncertain. Trimming took 5 bases from V and 14 from J, leaving 15 bases between them. Germline V lookup: CDR1 LNHDA, CDR2 SQIVND (reference sequence). The CDR3 totals 12 residues. This chain's CDR3 is CASSSRRSQLFF. The CDR3 nucleotides read TGTGCCAGTAGTTCCCGACGGAGTCAGCTGTTTTTT.

V is TRBV7-8 and J is TRBJ1-2, with 7 bases aligning to TRBD1. Germline values: CDR1 SGHVS, CDR2 FQNEAQ. The CDR3 spans 13 residues. J gave up 8 bases and V 1 base, and 4 bases lay outside the gene matches. CDR3 amino acids: CASSLDRGIGYTF. The CDR3 DNA follows: TGTGCCAGCAGCTTAGACAGGGGAATAGGCTACACCTTC.

The CDR3 loop reads CASSLGPSSNNEQFF. DNA of the CDR3: TGTGCCAGCAGCTTGGGCCCTAGTAGTAACAATGAGCAGTTCTTC. The rearrangement uses TRBV5-5 and TRBJ2-1; D unresolved. From germline, CDR1 is SGHKS and CDR2 YYEKEE (reference sequence). V lost 0 bases and J lost 5, with 12 bases in between. CDR3 size: 15 residues.

The chain uses TRBV27 and TRBJ2-5, with 8 bases identical to TRBD1. The length of the CDR3 is 16 residues. The ends lost 1 base at V and 3 bases at J; junction bases unmatched: 7. Germline assignment: CDR1 MNHEY and CDR2 SMNVEV (reference sequence). The CDR3 coding sequence is TGTGCCAGCAGTTTATTAGGCGGGACAGGTAAAGAGACCCAGTACTTC. Translating it yields CASSLLGGTGKETQYF.